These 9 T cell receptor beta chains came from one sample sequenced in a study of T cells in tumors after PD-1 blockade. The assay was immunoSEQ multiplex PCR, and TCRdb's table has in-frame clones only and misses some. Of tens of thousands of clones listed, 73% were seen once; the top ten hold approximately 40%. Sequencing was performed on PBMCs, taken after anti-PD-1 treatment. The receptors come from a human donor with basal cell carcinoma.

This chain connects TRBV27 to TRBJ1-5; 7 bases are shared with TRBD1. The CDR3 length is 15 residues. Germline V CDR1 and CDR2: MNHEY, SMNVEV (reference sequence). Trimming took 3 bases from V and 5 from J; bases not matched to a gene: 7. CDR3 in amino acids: CASSFLDRDHQPQHF. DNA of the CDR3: TGTGCCAGCAGTTTCCTTGACAGGGACCATCAGCCCCAGCATTTT.

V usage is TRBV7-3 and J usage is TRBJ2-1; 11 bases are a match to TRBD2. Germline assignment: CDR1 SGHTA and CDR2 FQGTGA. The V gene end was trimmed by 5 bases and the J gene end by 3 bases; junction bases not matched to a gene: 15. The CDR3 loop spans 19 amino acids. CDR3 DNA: TGTGCCAGCAGCCCAGTAGGGCTAGCGGGAGGCTCCGACTACAATGAGCAGTTCTTC. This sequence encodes CASSPVGLAGGSDYNEQFF.

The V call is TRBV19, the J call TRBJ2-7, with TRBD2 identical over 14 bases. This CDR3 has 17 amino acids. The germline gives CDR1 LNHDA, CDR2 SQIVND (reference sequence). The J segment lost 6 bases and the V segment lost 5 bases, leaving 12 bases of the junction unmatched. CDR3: CASSPRGLAGDLSEQYF. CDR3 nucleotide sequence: TGTGCCAGTAGTCCGAGGGGACTAGCGGGGGACCTCTCCGAGCAGTACTTC. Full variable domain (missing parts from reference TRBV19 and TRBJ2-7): DGGITQSPKYLFRKEGQNVTLSCEQNLNHDAMYWYRQDPGQGLRLIYYSQIVNDFQKGDIAEGYSVSREKKESFPLTVTSAQKNPTAFYLCASSPRGLAGDLSEQYFGPGTRLTVT.

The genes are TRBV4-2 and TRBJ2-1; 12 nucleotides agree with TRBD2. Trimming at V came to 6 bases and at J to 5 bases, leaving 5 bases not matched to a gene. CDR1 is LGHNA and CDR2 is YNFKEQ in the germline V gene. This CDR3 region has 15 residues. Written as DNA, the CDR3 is TGTGCCAGCAGATCCCGACTAGCGGGGGACAATGAGCAGTTCTTC. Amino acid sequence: CASRSRLAGDNEQFF.

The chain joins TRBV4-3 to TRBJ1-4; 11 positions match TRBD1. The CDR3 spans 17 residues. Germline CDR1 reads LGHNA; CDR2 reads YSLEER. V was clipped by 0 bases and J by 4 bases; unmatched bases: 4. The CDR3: CASSQDGTGGRNEKLFF. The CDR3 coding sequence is TGCGCCAGCAGCCAAGACGGGACAGGGGGGCGTAATGAAAAACTGTTTTTT.

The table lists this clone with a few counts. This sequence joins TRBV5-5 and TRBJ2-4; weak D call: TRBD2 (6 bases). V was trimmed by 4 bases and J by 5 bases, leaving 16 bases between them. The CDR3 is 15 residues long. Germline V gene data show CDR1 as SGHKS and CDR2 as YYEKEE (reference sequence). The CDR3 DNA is TGTGCCAGCAGCGCTGCAACCGGGAGCCAAAACATTCAGTACTTC. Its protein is CASSAATGSQNIQYF.

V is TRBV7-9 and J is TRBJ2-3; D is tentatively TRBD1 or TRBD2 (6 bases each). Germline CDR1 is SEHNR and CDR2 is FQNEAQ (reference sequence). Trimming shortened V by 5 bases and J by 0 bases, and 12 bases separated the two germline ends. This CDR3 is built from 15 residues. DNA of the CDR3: TGTGCCAGCAGCGGGTGGGGGGCTAGCACAGATACGCAGTATTTT. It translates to CASSGWGASTDTQYF. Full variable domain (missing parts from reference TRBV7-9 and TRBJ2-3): DTGVSQNPRHKITKRGQNVTFRCDPISEHNRLYWYRQTLGQGPEFLTYFQNEAQLEKSRLLSDRFSAERPKGSFSTLEIQRTEQGDSAMYLCASSGWGASTDTQYFGPGTRLTVL.

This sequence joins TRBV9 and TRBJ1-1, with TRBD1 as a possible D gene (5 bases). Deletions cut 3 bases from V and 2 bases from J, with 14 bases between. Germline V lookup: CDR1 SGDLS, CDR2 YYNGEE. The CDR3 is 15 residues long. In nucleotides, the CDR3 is TGTGCCAGCAGCGCTCAGACCAGGGTAAACACTGAAGCTTTCTTT. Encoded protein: CASSAQTRVNTEAFF.

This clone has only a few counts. This chain's CDR3 is CATSRDSGRNEQFF. The CDR3 DNA sequence: TGTGCCACCAGCAGAGATTCGGGAAGGAATGAGCAGTTCTTC. The chain joins TRBV15 to TRBJ2-1; D might be TRBD2 (5 bases). Germline V lookup: CDR1 LNHNV, CDR2 YYDKDF (reference sequence). CDR3 length: 14 amino acids. Trimming removed 0 bases from V and 7 bases from J, with 10 bases in between. The whole variable domain, remainder taken from reference TRBV15 and TRBJ2-1, is DAMVIQNPRYQVTQFGKPVTLSCSQTLNHNVMYWYQQKSSQAPKLLFHYYDKDFNNEADTPDNFQSRRPNTSFCFLDIRSPGLGDTAMYLCATSRDSGRNEQFFGPGTRLTVL.